Below are 4 T cell receptor beta chains sequenced from a single sample in a study of CD8+CD57+ T cells in acquired aplastic anemia. TCR beta VDJ and CDR3 profiles were obtained from a genomic DNA template. TCRdb redid the calling of the reads with MiXCR, one entry per CDR3 protein. The data show 200,000 to 250,000 distinct CDR3 sequences, with roughly 55% seen just once and approximately 32% held by the top ten. The source material was sorted CD4+, CD8+, or CD8+CD57+ T cells (not recorded which) from PBMCs. The receptors originated from a human donor in good health.

In this sample, this clonotype turned up a few times. The gene calls are TRBV2 and TRBJ2-3; D perhaps matches TRBD2 (6 bases). Germline lookup yields CDR1 SNHLY and CDR2 FYNNEI. V lost 1 base and J lost 6, with 11 bases in between. The CDR3 runs 14 residues. The CDR3 nucleotides are TGTGCCAGCAGTGAAGGGAGGGGTCAGGATACGCAGTATTTT. Amino acids: CASSEGRGQDTQYF.

This clonotype was recorded many times. The chain joins TRBV7-9 to TRBJ1-1; 7 positions match TRBD1. The germline V gene has CDR1 SEHNR and CDR2 FQNEAQ (reference sequence). CDR3 length: 15 amino acids. The V and J ends lost 4 bases and 0 bases, in that order; junction bases with no gene match: 5. In DNA, the CDR3 is TGTGCCAGCAGCTCCGCGGGACAGATGAACACTGAAGCTTTCTTT. It specifies CASSSAGQMNTEAFF.

This clonotype was counted only a few times. The chain carries TRBV5-5 and TRBJ2-7, with 10 bases lining up with TRBD2. The V and J ends lost 4 bases and 4 bases, in that order; junction bases with no gene match: 8. The CDR3 sequence is 15 residues long. Germline assignment: CDR1 SGHKS and CDR2 YYEKEE (reference sequence). The CDR3 sequence is CASSESSGRWYEQYF. The CDR3 DNA follows: TGTGCCAGCAGCGAATCTAGCGGGAGATGGTACGAGCAGTACTTC. The full variable domain, with the rest looked up from reference TRBV5-5 and TRBJ2-7, is DAGVTQSPTHLIKTRGQQVTLRCSPISGHKSVSWYQQVLGQGPQFIFQYYEKEERGRGNFPDRFSARQFPNYSSELNVNALLLGDSALYLCASSESSGRWYEQYFGPGTRLTVT.

J is TRBJ1-1 and V is TRBV7-3; D possibly corresponds to TRBD1 (5 bases). V was trimmed by 0 bases and J by 4 bases, leaving 6 bases between them. The CDR3 totals 13 residues. The germline V gene has CDR1 SGHTA and CDR2 FQGTGA. The CDR3 spells CASSLTRATEAFF. The CDR3 DNA reads as TGTGCCAGCAGCTTAACCAGGGCCACTGAAGCTTTCTTT.